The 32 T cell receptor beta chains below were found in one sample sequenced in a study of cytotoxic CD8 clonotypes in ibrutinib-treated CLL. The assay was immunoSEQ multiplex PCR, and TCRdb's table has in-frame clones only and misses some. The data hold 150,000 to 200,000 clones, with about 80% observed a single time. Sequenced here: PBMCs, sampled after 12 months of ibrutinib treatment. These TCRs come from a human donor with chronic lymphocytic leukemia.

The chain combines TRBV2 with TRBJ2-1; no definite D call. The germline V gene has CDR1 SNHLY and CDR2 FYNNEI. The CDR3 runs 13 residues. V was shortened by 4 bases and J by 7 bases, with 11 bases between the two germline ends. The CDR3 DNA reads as TGTGCCAGCAGTGTATTTAGTTTAAATGAGCAGTTCTTC. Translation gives CASSVFSLNEQFF.

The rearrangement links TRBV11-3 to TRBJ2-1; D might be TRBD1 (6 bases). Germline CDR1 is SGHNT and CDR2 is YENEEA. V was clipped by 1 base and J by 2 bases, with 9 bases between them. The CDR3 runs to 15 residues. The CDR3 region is CASSLGTVPYNEQFF. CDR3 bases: TGTGCCAGCAGCTTAGGGACAGTCCCCTACAATGAGCAGTTCTTC.

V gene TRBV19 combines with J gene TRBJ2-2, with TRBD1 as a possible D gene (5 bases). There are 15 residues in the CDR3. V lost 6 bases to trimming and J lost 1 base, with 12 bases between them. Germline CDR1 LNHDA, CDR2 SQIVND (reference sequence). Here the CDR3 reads CASRTQGENTGELFF. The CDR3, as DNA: TGTGCCAGTAGGACACAAGGGGAGAACACCGGGGAGCTGTTTTTT.

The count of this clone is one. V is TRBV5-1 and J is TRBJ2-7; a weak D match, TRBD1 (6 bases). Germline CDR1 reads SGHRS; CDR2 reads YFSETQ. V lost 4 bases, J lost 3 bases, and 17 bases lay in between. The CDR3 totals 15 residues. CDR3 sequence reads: CASSRAGTNNYEQYF. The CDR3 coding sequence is TGCGCCAGCAGCCGAGCCGGGACAAATAACTACGAGCAGTACTTC.

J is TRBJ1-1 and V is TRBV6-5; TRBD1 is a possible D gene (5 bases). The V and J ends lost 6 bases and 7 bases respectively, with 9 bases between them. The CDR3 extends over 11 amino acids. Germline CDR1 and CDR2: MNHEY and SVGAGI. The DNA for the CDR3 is TGTGCCAGCAGGGGGGATAGTGAAGCTTTCTTT. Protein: CASRGDSEAFF.

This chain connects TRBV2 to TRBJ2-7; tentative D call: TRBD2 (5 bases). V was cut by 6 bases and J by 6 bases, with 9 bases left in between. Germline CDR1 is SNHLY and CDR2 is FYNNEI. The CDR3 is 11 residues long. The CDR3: CASRRESEQYF. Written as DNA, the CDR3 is TGTGCCAGCAGGAGGGAGAGCGAGCAGTACTTC.

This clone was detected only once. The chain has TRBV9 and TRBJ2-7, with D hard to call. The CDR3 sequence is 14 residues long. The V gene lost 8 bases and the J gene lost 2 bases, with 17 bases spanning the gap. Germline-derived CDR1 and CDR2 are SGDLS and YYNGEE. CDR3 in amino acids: CARTQWAATYEQYF. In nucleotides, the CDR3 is TGTGCCAGGACGCAATGGGCAGCCACCTACGAGCAGTACTTC.

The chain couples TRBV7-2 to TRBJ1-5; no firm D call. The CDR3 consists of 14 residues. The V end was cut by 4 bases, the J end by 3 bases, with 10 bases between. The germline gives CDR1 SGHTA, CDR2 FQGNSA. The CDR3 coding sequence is TGTGCCAGCAGCTCCTCGGGATTCAATCAGCCCCAGCATTTT. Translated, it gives CASSSSGFNQPQHF.

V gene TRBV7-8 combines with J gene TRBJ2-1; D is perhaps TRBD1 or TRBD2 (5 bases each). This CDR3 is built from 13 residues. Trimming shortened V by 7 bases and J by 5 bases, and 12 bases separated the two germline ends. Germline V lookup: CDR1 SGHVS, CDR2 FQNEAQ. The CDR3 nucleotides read TGTGCCAGCACCCGGGGACGGAACAATGAGCAGTTCTTC. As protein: CASTRGRNNEQFF.

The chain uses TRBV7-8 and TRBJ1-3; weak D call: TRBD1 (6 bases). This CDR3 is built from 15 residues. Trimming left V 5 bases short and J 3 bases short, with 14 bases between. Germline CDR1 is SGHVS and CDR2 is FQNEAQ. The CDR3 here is CASSPRTEDGNTIYF. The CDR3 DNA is TGTGCCAGCAGCCCAAGGACAGAAGATGGAAACACCATATATTTT.

CDR3 residues: CASSPGDSFNEKLFF. The DNA of the CDR3 is TGTGCCAGCAGTCCCGGGGACAGCTTTAATGAAAAACTGTTTTTT. V and J are TRBV27 and TRBJ1-4, with 7 bases fitting TRBD1. The CDR3 contains 15 residues. V dropped 5 bases and J dropped 4; count of bases not matched to a gene: 7. Looked up from germline, CDR1 is MNHEY and CDR2 is SMNVEV (reference sequence).

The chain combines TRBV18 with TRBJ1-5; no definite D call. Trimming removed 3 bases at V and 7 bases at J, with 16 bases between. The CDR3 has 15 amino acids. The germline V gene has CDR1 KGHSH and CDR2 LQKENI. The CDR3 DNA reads TGTGCCAGCTCACCGAGCGAAACGGGCGGCCAGCCCCAGCATTTT. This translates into CASSPSETGGQPQHF.

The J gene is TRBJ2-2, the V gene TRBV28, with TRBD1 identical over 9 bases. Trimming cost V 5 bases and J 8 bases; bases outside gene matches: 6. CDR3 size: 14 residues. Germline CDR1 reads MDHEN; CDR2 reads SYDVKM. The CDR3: CASSPQGAGGELFF. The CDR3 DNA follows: TGTGCCAGCAGTCCACAGGGGGCTGGAGGGGAGCTGTTTTTT.

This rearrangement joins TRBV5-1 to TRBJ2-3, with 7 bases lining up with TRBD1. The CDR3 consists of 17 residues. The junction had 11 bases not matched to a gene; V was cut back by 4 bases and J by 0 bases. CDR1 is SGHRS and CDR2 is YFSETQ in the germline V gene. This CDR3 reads CASSPADRALSTDTQYF. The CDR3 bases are TGCGCCAGCAGCCCAGCCGACAGGGCTTTGAGCACAGATACGCAGTATTTT.

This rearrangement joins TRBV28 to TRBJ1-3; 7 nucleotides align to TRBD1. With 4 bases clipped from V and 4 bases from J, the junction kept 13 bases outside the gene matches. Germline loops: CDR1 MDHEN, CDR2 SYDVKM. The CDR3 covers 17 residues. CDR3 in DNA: TGTGCCAGCAGTTCGTCCGGCGAGGGGGCGGTCGGAAACACCATATATTTT. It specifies CASSSSGEGAVGNTIYF.

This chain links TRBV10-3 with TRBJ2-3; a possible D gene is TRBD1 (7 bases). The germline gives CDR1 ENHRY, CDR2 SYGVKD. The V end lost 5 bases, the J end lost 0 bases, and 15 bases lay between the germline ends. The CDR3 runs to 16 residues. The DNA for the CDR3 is TGTGCCATCAGTTCCCCGCAGGGGGGTAGCACAGATACGCAGTATTTT. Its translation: CAISSPQGGSTDTQYF.

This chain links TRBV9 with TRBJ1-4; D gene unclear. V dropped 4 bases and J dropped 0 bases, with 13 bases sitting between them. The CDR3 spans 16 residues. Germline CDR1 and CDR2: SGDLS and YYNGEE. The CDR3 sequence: CASSPWAGATNEKLFF. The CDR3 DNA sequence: TGTGCCAGCAGCCCCTGGGCCGGCGCAACTAATGAAAAACTGTTTTTT. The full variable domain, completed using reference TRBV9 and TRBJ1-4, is DSGVTQTPKHLITATGQRVTLRCSPRSGDLSVYWYQQSLDQGLQFLIQYYNGEERAKGNILERFSAQQFPDLHSELNLSSLELGDSALYFCASSPWAGATNEKLFFGSGTQLSVL.

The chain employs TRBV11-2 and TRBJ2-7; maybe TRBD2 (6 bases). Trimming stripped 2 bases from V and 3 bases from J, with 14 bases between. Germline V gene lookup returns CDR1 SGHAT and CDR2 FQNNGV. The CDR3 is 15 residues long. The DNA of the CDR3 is TGTGCCAGCAGCTTACTGGGGGGACCCCTCTACGAGCAGTACTTC. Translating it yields CASSLLGGPLYEQYF.

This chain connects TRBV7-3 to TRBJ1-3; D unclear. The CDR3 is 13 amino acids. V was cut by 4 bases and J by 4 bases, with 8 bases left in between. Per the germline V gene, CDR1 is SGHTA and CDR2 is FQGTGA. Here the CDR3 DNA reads TGTGCCAGCAGCTCCAGACCGGGAAACACCATATATTTT. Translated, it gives CASSSRPGNTIYF.

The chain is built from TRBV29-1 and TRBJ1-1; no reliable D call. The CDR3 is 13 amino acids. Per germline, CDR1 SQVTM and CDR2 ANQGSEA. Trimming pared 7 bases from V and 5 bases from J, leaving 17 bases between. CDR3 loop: CSATNGVLTEAFF. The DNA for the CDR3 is TGCAGCGCTACAAACGGGGTGCTGACTGAAGCTTTCTTT. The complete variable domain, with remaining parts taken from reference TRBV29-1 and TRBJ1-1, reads SAVISQKPSRDICQRGTSLTIQCQVDSQVTMMFWYRQQPGQSLTLIATANQGSEATYESGFVIDKFPISRPNLTFSTLTVSNMSPEDSSIYLCSATNGVLTEAFFGQGTRLTVV.

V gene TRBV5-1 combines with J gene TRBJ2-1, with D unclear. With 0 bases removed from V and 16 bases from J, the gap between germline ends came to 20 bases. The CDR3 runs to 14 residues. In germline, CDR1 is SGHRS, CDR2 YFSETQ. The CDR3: CASSLELDLRVTFF. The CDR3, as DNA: TGCGCCAGCAGCTTGGAGTTAGATCTACGGGTGACTTTCTTC.

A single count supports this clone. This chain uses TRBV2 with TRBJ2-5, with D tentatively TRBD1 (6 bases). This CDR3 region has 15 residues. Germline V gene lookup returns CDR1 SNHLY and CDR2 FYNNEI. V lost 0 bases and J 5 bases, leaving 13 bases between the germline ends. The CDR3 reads CASSEAGTRRETQYF. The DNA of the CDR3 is TGTGCCAGCAGTGAAGCCGGGACAAGAAGGGAGACCCAGTACTTC.

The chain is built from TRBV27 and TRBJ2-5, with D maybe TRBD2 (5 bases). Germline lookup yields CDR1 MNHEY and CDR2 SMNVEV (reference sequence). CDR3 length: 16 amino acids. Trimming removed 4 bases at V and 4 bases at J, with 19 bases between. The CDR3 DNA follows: TGTGCCAGCAGTTCTAACCTACTAGGTGCTCGAGAGACCCAGTACTTC. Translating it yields CASSSNLLGARETQYF.

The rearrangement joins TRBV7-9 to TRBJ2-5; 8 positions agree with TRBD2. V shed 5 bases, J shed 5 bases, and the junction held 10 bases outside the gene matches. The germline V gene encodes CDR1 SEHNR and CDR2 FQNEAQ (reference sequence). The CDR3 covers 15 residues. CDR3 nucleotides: TGTGCCAGCAGCCAACCGGGACTAGATGGGGAGACCCAGTACTTC. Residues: CASSQPGLDGETQYF.

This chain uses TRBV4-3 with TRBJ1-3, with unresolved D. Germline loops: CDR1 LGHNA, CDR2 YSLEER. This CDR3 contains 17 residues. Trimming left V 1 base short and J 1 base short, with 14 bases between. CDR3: CASSQVLFGFSGNTIYF. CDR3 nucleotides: TGCGCCAGCAGCCAAGTTCTGTTCGGTTTTTCTGGAAACACCATATATTTT.

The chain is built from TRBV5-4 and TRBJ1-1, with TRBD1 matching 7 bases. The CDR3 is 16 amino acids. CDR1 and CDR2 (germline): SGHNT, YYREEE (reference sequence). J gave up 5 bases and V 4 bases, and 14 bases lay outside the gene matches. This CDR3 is CASSQTRQGRYTEAFF. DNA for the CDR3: TGTGCCAGCAGCCAAACCAGACAGGGTCGATATACTGAAGCTTTCTTT.

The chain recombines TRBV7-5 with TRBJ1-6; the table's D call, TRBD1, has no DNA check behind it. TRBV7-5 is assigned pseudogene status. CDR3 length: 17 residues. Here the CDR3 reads CVRSGTGKYYGDSPLHF. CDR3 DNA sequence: TGTGTCAGGTCCGGGACAGGAAAATATTATGGGGATTCACCCCTCCACTTT.

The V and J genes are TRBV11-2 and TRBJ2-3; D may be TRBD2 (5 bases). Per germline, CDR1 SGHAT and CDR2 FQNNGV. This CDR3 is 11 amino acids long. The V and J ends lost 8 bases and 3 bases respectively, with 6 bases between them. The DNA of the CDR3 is TGTGCCAGCGGGAGAACAGATACGCAGTATTTT. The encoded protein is CASGRTDTQYF.

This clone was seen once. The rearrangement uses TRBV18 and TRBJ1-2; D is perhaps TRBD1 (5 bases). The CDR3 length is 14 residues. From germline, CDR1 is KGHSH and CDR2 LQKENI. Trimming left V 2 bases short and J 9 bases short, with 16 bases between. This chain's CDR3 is CASSPDQGLRRYTF. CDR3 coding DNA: TGTGCCAGCTCACCAGATCAGGGTTTGAGGCGCTACACCTTC.

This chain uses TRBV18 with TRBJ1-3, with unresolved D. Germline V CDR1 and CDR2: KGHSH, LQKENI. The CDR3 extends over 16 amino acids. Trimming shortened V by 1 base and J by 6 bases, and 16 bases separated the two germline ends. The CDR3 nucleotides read TGTGCCAGCTCACCACAAATGGGGAAGGAGGCAAACACCATATATTTT. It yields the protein CASSPQMGKEANTIYF.

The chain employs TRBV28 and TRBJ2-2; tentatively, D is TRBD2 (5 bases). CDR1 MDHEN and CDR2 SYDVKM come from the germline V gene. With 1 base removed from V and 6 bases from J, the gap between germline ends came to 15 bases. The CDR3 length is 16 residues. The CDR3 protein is CASSLLGFGVAGELFF. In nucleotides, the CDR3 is TGTGCCAGCAGTTTATTAGGTTTCGGGGTGGCCGGGGAGCTGTTTTTT. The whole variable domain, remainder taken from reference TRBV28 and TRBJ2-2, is DVKVTQSSRYLVKRTGEKVFLECVQDMDHENMFWYRQDPGLGLRLIYFSYDVKMKEKGDIPEGYSVSREKKERFSLILESASTNQTSMYLCASSLLGFGVAGELFFGEGSRLTVL.

CDR3 sequence: CASSPQRGGITDTQYF. The CDR3 DNA reads as TGTGCCAGCAGCCCCCAAAGGGGAGGGATAACAGATACGCAGTATTTT. The rearrangement joins TRBV4-2 to TRBJ2-3; 7 bases agree with TRBD2. With 4 bases clipped from V and 3 bases from J, the junction kept 10 bases outside the gene matches. The CDR3 covers 16 residues. CDR1 and CDR2 from the germline V gene are LGHNA and YNFKEQ.